These 27 T cell receptor beta chains were all obtained from the same sample, sequenced in a study of metastatic and nonmetastatic thyroid tumors (dated by TCRdb to 2018 to 2021). Library prep was done by PCR. Instrument used: Illumina HiSeq 4000. The public reads were quality trimmed at Q25 with fastp and then assembled into clones with MiXCR by TCRdb, keeping productive beta chains. The sample profile shows just over 70,000 clones; more than 15% of them were found once. The top ten constitute roughly 13% of the sample. Before undergoing thyroid surgery, none of the patients had been given any kind of treatment. The sequenced sample was blood. Source of these receptors: a female donor with papillary thyroid cancer or a benign thyroid nodule (not recorded which). Some clones in this sample may be carry-over from other donors' samples.

The chain has TRBV20-1 and TRBJ1-2; 11 bases fit TRBD1. This CDR3 comprises 17 residues. The V segment lost 6 bases and the J segment 0 bases; nucleotides outside the gene matches: 12. Germline V gene lookup returns CDR1 DFQATT and CDR2 SNEGSKA (reference sequence). CDR3 nucleotides: TGCAGTGCGTATGGACAGGGGGCGAGTATCACTAACTATGGCTACACCTTC. Translated, it gives CSAYGQGASITNYGYTF.

Details on this clone: The sample carries other DNA sequences with the same CDR3. V and J are TRBV5-4 and TRBJ1-3; D ambiguous. Trimming took off 4 bases at V and 3 bases at J, with 8 bases between the two ends. Per the germline V gene, CDR1 is SGHNT and CDR2 is YYREEE (reference sequence). CDR3 length: 13 residues. CDR3 protein: CASSLAGGNTIYF. The CDR3 bases are TGTGCCAGCAGCCTGGCCGGTGGAAACACCATATATTTT.

This clone has a count of ten or more. This sequence joins TRBV10-3 and TRBJ1-4, with 7 bases identical to TRBD1. J lost 0 bases, V lost 5 bases, and 6 bases had no gene match. The germline V gene encodes CDR1 ENHRY and CDR2 SYGVKD. The CDR3 runs to 16 residues. The CDR3, as DNA: TGTGCCATCAGTATTGGCAGGGGGGCAACTAATGAAAAACTGTTTTTT. It codes for CAISIGRGATNEKLFF.

This clone was detected only a few times. The gene calls are TRBV19 and TRBJ2-7, with 8 bases matching TRBD2. Germline V lookup: CDR1 LNHDA, CDR2 SQIVND (reference sequence). This CDR3 is built from 14 residues. V was pared by 5 bases and J by 2 bases, with 5 bases of the junction left unmatched. The CDR3 DNA sequence: TGTGCCAGTAGTTTGAGCGGGAGCCCCTACGAGCAGTACTTC. Translating it yields CASSLSGSPYEQYF.

In its sample, this clone was seen a few times. The chain is built from TRBV12-3 or TRBV12-4 and TRBJ2-3; a possible D gene is TRBD2 (6 bases). V was pared by 7 bases and J by 7 bases, with 18 bases between. CDR3 length: 14 amino acids. CDR3 amino acids: CASIFGTARYTQYF. As DNA, the CDR3 is TGTGCCAGCATTTTCGGGACTGCGCGGTATACGCAGTATTTT.

This clone was counted many times. This CDR3 is also generated by other DNA sequences in the sample. The rearrangement links TRBV27 to TRBJ1-4; the D is unclear. The CDR3 length is 11 residues. V was shortened by 3 bases and J by 12 bases, with 8 bases between the two germline ends. Looked up from germline, CDR1 is MNHEY and CDR2 is SMNVEV (reference sequence). CDR3 amino acids: CASSFLGELFF. Here the CDR3 DNA reads TGTGCCAGCAGTTTTCTAGGCGAACTGTTTTTT.

A remark on this clone: Here the CDR3 omits its conserved ending phenylalanine or tryptophan, so a read error is the likely source. The rearrangement uses TRBV18 and TRBJ2-7; D tentatively fits TRBD1 or TRBD2 (6 bases each). Germline CDR1 is KGHSH and CDR2 is LQKENI. CDR3 length equals 14 residues. The V gene lost 2 bases and the J gene lost 3 bases, with 11 bases spanning the gap. CDR3 residues: CASSPGGPDYEQYL. The CDR3 DNA is TGTGCCAGCTCACCAGGGGGGCCGGACTACGAGCAGTACTTA.

The chain has TRBV7-9 and TRBJ1-6; D is possibly TRBD1 (5 bases). CDR3 length: 14 residues. Trimming pared 1 base from V and 13 bases from J, leaving 14 bases between. Germline CDR1 and CDR2: SEHNR and FQNEAQ (reference sequence). CDR3 sequence: CASSLGQKFNPLHF. The DNA for the CDR3 is TGTGCCAGCAGCTTAGGACAGAAATTTAATCCCCTCCACTTT.

This clone occurred many times. The chain recombines TRBV12-5 with TRBJ2-1; 9 positions agree with TRBD2. CDR3 length: 17 amino acids. Trimming removed 1 base from V and 5 bases from J; junction bases left unmatched: 9. From germline, CDR1 is LGHNT and CDR2 FRNRAP. CDR3: CASGLAPLGGRDNEQFF. CDR3 DNA: TGTGCTAGTGGTTTGGCCCCCCTGGGCGGGAGGGACAATGAGCAGTTCTTC.

This clone was detected ten times or more. The chain recombines TRBV6-1 with TRBJ1-5; tentatively, D is TRBD1 (6 bases). V shed 4 bases and J shed 4 bases, with 8 bases lying between them. This CDR3 spans 13 amino acids. Germline assignment: CDR1 MNHNS and CDR2 SASEGT. This chain's CDR3 is CASSGQENQPQHF. The CDR3 DNA follows: TGTGCCAGCAGTGGACAGGAGAATCAGCCCCAGCATTTT.

J is TRBJ1-1 and V is TRBV7-2; D not resolved. CDR1 is SGHTA, CDR2 FQGNSA, per germline. Trimming cost V 4 bases and J 4 bases, with 16 bases left between them. The CDR3 is 15 amino acids. The CDR3 region has the DNA TGTGCCAGCAGCTCTCATGTTAGGGTTTCCACTGAAGCTTTCTTT. Its translation is CASSSHVRVSTEAFF.

The table lists this clone with many counts. This rearrangement joins TRBV18 to TRBJ1-1; D is uncertain. Germline values: CDR1 KGHSH, CDR2 LQKENI. CDR3 length equals 11 residues. Trimming took off 8 bases at V and 1 base at J, with 5 bases between the two ends. CDR3: CASTGNTEAFF. CDR3 in DNA: TGTGCCAGCACTGGGAACACTGAAGCTTTCTTT.

In its sample, this clone was seen many times. This chain connects TRBV10-1 to TRBJ1-6, with 7 bases aligning to TRBD1. Per germline, CDR1 WNHNN and CDR2 SYGVQD (reference sequence). With 10 bases clipped from V and 6 bases from J, the junction kept 9 bases outside the gene matches. The CDR3 covers 14 residues. In DNA form, the CDR3 reads TGCGCCAACGTTTTGGGACAGCTTAATTCACCCCTCCACTTT. Amino acids: CANVLGQLNSPLHF.

The chain carries TRBV28 and TRBJ2-2, with D unclear. The germline gives CDR1 MDHEN, CDR2 SYDVKM. The V and J ends lost 4 bases and 0 bases respectively, with 12 bases between them. This CDR3 region has 16 residues. CDR3 in amino acids: CASSSPDLANTGELFF. For the CDR3, the DNA is TGTGCCAGCAGTTCGCCCGATCTTGCGAACACCGGGGAGCTGTTTTTT.

There are a few counts of this clone. This may be a read error: a much more frequent sequence differs by one nucleotide. J is TRBJ2-7 and V is TRBV7-9; D call uncertain. This CDR3 is built from 13 residues. Germline CDR1 SEHNR, CDR2 FQNEAQ (reference sequence). The CDR3 protein is CVSSSGRAYEQYF. The CDR3 DNA is TGTGTCAGCAGCTCTGGACGGGCCTACGAGCAGTACTTC.

This clone has more than one count but fewer than ten. This rearrangement joins TRBV6-2 or TRBV6-3 to TRBJ2-7; the match to TRBD1 covers 8 bases. CDR1 is MNHEY, CDR2 SVGEGT, per germline. The length of the CDR3 is 15 residues. After removal of 3 bases from V and 3 bases from J, the junction contained 7 bases not matched to a gene. In DNA, the CDR3 is TGTGCCAGCAGTTATCCGAGACAGGGGTACTACGAGCAGTACTTC. This codes for CASSYPRQGYYEQYF.

V usage is TRBV9 and J usage is TRBJ2-4, with 10 positions matching TRBD2. The length of the CDR3 is 17 residues. Trimming at V came to 3 bases and at J to 4 bases, leaving 10 bases not matched to a gene. Germline V gene lookup returns CDR1 SGDLS and CDR2 YYNGEE. For the CDR3, the DNA is TGTGCCAGCAGCGAAGAAACTAGCGGGATAATGAAAAACATTCAGTACTTC. Protein product: CASSEETSGIMKNIQYF.

This clone was detected once. The V gene is TRBV7-2, the J gene TRBJ1-2; 8 nucleotides match TRBD1. In germline, CDR1 is SGHTA, CDR2 FQGNSA. V lost 1 base to trimming and J lost 4 bases; unmatched junction nucleotides: 5. This CDR3 comprises 15 residues. CDR3 region: CASSLVQGAAYGYTF. As DNA, the CDR3 is TGTGCCAGCAGCTTAGTCCAGGGGGCGGCCTATGGCTACACCTTC. The whole variable domain, remainder taken from reference TRBV7-2 and TRBJ1-2, is GAGVSQSPSNKVTEKGKDVELRCDPISGHTALYWYRQSLGQGLEFLIYFQGNSAPDKSGLPSDRFSAERTGGSVSTLTIQRTQQEDSAVYLCASSLVQGAAYGYTFGSGTRLTVV.

The rearrangement links TRBV30 to TRBJ2-7, with D perhaps matching TRBD2 (5 bases). Per the germline V gene, CDR1 is GTSNPN and CDR2 is SVGIG (reference sequence). V was clipped by 1 base and J by 0 bases, with 10 bases between them. The CDR3 sequence is 14 residues long. The CDR3 loop is CAWSDKRSSYEQYF. The DNA for the CDR3 is TGTGCCTGGAGTGATAAGCGGAGCTCCTACGAGCAGTACTTC.

In its sample, this clone was seen many times. The V gene is TRBV5-5, the J gene TRBJ1-3, with TRBD1 as a possible D gene (5 bases). V lost 2 bases to trimming and J lost 8 bases, with 8 bases between them. Germline values: CDR1 SGHKS, CDR2 YYEKEE (reference sequence). The length of the CDR3 is 12 residues. The CDR3 DNA reads as TGTGCCAGCAGCTTCCAGGGAGACACCATATATTTT. This codes for CASSFQGDTIYF.

This clone was recorded many times. The chain carries TRBV3-1 and TRBJ1-2; the match to TRBD1 covers 9 bases. Unmatched junction bases numbered 9, after V lost 8 bases and J lost 8 bases. The germline V gene has CDR1 LGHDT and CDR2 YNNKEL (reference sequence). CDR3 length equals 13 residues. CDR3 DNA: TGTGCCAGCCGGGGAGGGACAGGGACCGGCTACACCTTC. Translation: CASRGGTGTGYTF.

The CDR3 region is CASSSGHGGSSGEQFF. The CDR3 DNA reads TGCGCCAGCAGCTCAGGGCACGGCGGGAGTTCGGGTGAGCAGTTCTTC. The chain employs TRBV5-1 and TRBJ2-1; TRBD2 matches 7 bases. The CDR3 runs 16 residues. V shed 3 bases, J shed 9 bases, and the junction held 15 bases outside the gene matches. CDR1 SGHRS and CDR2 YFSETQ come from the germline V gene.

This clone showed up many times. The J gene is TRBJ1-3, the V gene TRBV9; D call uncertain. V was clipped by 2 bases and J by 4 bases, with 7 bases between them. The CDR3 contains 13 residues. The germline gives CDR1 SGDLS, CDR2 YYNGEE. This chain's CDR3 is CASSVSTGNTIYF. The CDR3 nucleotides are TGTGCCAGCAGCGTCTCGACGGGAAACACCATATATTTT. The entire variable domain, with the rest obtained from reference TRBV9 and TRBJ1-3, is as follows: DSGVTQTPKHLITATGQRVTLRCSPRSGDLSVYWYQQSLDQGLQFLIQYYNGEERAKGNILERFSAQQFPDLHSELNLSSLELGDSALYFCASSVSTGNTIYFGEGSWLTVV.

This clone was found many times. The chain recombines TRBV19 with TRBJ1-5, with 9 bases that match TRBD1. V was pared by 6 bases and J by 1 base, with 1 base of the junction left unmatched. This CDR3 spans 14 amino acids. Per germline, CDR1 LNHDA and CDR2 SQIVND (reference sequence). The CDR3 loop is CASRGTGSNQPQHF. CDR3 nucleotide sequence: TGTGCCAGTAGAGGGACAGGGAGCAATCAGCCCCAGCATTTT.

The rearrangement joins TRBV24-1 to TRBJ1-2; 9 bases agree with TRBD1. CDR1 is KGHDR and CDR2 is SFDVKD in the germline V gene. The ends lost 4 bases at V and 8 bases at J; junction bases unmatched: 13. The CDR3 length is 16 residues. The CDR3 reads CATSDPWDRDSVGYTF. CDR3 coding DNA: TGTGCCACCAGTGACCCCTGGGACAGGGATTCGGTAGGCTACACCTTC.

V usage is TRBV28 and J usage is TRBJ2-7, with 10 bases that match TRBD1. The CDR3 is 15 residues long. Germline lookup yields CDR1 MDHEN and CDR2 SYDVKM. V dropped 5 bases and J dropped 5; count of bases not matched to a gene: 9. CDR3 in amino acids: CASSPHSGQGNEQYF. CDR3 DNA: TGTGCCAGCAGTCCACACTCGGGACAGGGGAACGAGCAGTACTTC.

This clone was recorded at least ten times. The same CDR3 also results from other DNA sequences found in this sample. V gene TRBV25-1 combines with J gene TRBJ1-2; D remains unclear. Germline values: CDR1 MGHDK, CDR2 SYGVNS. This CDR3 is 11 amino acids long. V was cut by 6 bases and J by 5 bases, with 7 bases left in between. In nucleotides, the CDR3 is TGTGCCAGCAGGGTAGGGTATGGCTACACCTTC. Protein product: CASRVGYGYTF.